This TCR beta chain was found in a study of T cells after yellow fever vaccination. Notes on the study in general: The secondary T-cell response peaked on day 5, not day 15, but was weaker. Within FACS-sorted repertoires, abundant clonotypes contaminating from the bulk population could be present.

The CDR3 consists of 14 residues. CDR1 is SEHNR, CDR2 FQNEAQ, per germline (reference sequence). The V segment lost 5 bases and the J segment 6 bases; nucleotides outside the gene matches: 5. Concerning this clonotype: What it recognizes is unknown.

TCRdb re-analysed the 5' RACE reads in MiXCR, keeping a single row per CDR3 protein. The data hold a few hundred thousand distinct CDR3 sequences, with around 4.5% observed a single time. The V call is TRBV7-9, the J call TRBJ1-5, with TRBD1 matching over 9 bases. The receptor was isolated from a man aged 18 to 29 who received the YFV17D yellow fever vaccine. The material was PBMCs, obtained 15 days after the yellow fever booster vaccination. DNA of the CDR3: TGTGCCAGCAGCCAAACAGGGGGCGTTCAGCCCCAGCATTTT. Translated: CASSQTGGVQPQHF.